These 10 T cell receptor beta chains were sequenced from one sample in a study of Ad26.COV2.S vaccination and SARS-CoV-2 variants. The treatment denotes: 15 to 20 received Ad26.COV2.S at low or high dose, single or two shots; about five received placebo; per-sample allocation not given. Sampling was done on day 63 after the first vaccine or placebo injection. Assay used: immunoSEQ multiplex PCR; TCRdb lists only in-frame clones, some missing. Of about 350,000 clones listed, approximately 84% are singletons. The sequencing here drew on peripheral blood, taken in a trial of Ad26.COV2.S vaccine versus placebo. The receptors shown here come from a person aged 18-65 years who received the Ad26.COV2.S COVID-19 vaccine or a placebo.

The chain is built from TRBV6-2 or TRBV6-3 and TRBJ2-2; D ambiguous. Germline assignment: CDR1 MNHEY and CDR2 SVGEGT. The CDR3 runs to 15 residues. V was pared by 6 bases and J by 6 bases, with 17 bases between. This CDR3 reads CASSRDPFGSGELFF. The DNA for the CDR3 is TGTGCCAGCAGCAGAGATCCATTCGGCTCCGGGGAGCTGTTTTTT.

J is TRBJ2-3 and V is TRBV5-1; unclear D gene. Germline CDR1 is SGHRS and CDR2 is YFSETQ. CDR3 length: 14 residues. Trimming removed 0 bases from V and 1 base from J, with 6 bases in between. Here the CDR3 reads CASSLGARTDTQYF. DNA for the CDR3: TGCGCCAGCAGCTTGGGGGCTCGCACAGATACGCAGTATTTT. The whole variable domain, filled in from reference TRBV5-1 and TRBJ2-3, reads KAGVTQTPRYLIKTRGQQVTLSCSPISGHRSVSWYQQTPGQGLQFLFEYFSETQRNKGNFPGRFSGRQFSNSRSEMNVSTLELGDSALYLCASSLGARTDTQYFGPGTRLTVL.

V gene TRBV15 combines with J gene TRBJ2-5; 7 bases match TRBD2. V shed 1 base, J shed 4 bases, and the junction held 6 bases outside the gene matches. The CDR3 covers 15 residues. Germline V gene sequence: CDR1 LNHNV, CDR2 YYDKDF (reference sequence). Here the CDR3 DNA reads TGTGCCACCAGCAGAGGTGGCGCGGGGGTAGAGACCCAGTACTTC. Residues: CATSRGGAGVETQYF. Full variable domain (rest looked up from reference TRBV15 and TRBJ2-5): DAMVIQNPRYQVTQFGKPVTLSCSQTLNHNVMYWYQQKSSQAPKLLFHYYDKDFNNEADTPDNFQSRRPNTSFCFLDIRSPGLGDTAMYLCATSRGGAGVETQYFGPGTRLLVL.

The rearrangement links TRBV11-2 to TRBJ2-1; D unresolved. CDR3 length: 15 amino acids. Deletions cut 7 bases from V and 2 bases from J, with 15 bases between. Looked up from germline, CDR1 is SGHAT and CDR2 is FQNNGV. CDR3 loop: CASTFLGNPYNEQFF. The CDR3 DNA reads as TGTGCCAGCACCTTCCTGGGGAATCCCTACAATGAGCAGTTCTTC.

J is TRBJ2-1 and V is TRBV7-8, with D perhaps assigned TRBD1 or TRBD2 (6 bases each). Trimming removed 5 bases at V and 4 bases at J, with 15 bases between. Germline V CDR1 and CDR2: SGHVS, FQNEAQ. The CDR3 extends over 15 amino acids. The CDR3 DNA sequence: TGTGCCAGCAGCCCCACAGGGACTTTATACAATGAGCAGTTCTTC. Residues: CASSPTGTLYNEQFF.

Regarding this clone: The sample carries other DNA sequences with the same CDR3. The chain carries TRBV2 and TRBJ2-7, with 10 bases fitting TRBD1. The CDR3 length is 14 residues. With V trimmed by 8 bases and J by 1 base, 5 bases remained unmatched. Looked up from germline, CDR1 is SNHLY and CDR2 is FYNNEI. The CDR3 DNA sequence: TGTGCCAGCTCTCCGGGACAGGGGTCCTACGAGCAGTACTTC. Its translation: CASSPGQGSYEQYF. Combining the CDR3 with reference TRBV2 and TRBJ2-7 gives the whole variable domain EPEVTQTPSHQVTQMGQEVILRCVPISNHLYFYWYRQILGQKVEFLVSFYNNEISEKSEIFDDQFSVERPDGSNFTLKIRSTKLEDSAMYFCASSPGQGSYEQYFGPGTRLTVT.

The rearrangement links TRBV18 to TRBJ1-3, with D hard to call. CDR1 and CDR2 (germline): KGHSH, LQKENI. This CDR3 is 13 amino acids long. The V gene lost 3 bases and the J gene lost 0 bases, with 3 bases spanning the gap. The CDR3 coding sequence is TGTGCCAGCTCACCCAACTCTGGAAACACCATATATTTT. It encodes CASSPNSGNTIYF.

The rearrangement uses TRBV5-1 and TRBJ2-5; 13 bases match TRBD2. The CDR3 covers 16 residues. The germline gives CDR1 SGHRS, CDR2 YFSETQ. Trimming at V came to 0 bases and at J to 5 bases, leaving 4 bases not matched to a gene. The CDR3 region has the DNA TGCGCCAGCAGCTTGGTAGGACTAGCGGGAGTGGAGACCCAGTACTTC. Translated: CASSLVGLAGVETQYF.

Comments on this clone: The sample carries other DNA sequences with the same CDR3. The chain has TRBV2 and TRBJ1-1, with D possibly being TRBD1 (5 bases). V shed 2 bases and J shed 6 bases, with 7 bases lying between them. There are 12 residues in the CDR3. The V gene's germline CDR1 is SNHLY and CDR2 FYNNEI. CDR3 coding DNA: TGTGCCAGCAGTGAACAAGGGGCTGAAGCTTTCTTT. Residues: CASSEQGAEAFF.

CDR3 sequence (DNA): TGTGCCAGCAGTTATCGGTCCGGAACTGAAGCTTTCTTT. This translates into CASSYRSGTEAFF. The chain employs TRBV6-2 or TRBV6-3 and TRBJ1-1; D is uncertain. The germline V gene has CDR1 MNHEY and CDR2 SVGEGT. Trimming pared 3 bases from V and 5 bases from J, leaving 10 bases between. The CDR3 runs to 13 residues.